A single sample gave rise to the 19 T cell receptor beta chains below, sequenced in a study of Graves' ophthalmopathy and Graves' hyperthyroidism. Amplification of TCR beta CDR3 regions used RNA transcripts. HTBI primers served in a first-round RT-PCR, which a second-round multiplex PCR followed. TCRdb reanalysed the multiplex PCR reads using MiXCR and keeps one entry per CDR3 protein. The sample has approximately 700,000 distinct CDR3 sequences; roughly two fifths are singletons. Material for sequencing was peripheral blood. All receptors derive from an adult man with Graves' ophthalmopathy.

The V gene is TRBV7-8, the J gene TRBJ2-7; D gene unclear. Matching the DNA end better, TRBJ2-1 makes the J call doubtful. Germline-derived CDR1 and CDR2 are SGHVS and FQNEAQ. The CDR3 spans 13 residues. The CDR3 protein is CASSPRFNNEQFF. The CDR3 DNA sequence: TGTGCCAGCAGCCCGAGGTTTAACAATGAGCAGTTCTTC.

This clonotype appeared many times. The chain joins TRBV20-1 to TRBJ2-7; the D is unclear. Germline CDR1 and CDR2: DFQATT and SNEGSKA (reference sequence). The CDR3 spans 12 residues. V lost 3 bases and J lost 5, with 11 bases in between. CDR3 nucleotide sequence: TGCAGTGCTAGGCCAAGCGTCAACGAGCAGTACTTC. This codes for CSARPSVNEQYF.

At least ten counts were recorded for this clonotype. CDR3 DNA: TGTGCCAGCAGCAGGGGGTCTAACTATGGCTACACCTTC. Translating it yields CASSRGSNYGYTF. The V and J genes are TRBV6-6 and TRBJ1-2; 7 positions agree with TRBD1. V lost 6 bases to trimming and J lost 0 bases; unmatched junction nucleotides: 1. The germline gives CDR1 MNHNY, CDR2 SVGAGI (reference sequence). The CDR3 covers 13 residues.

This sequence joins TRBV25-1 and TRBJ2-5, with D possibly being TRBD1 or TRBD2 (5 bases each). Between the trimmed V and J ends, which lost 7 bases and 5 bases, there was a span of 23 bases. The CDR3 length is 16 residues. Germline assignment: CDR1 MGHDK and CDR2 SYGVNS. CDR3 coding DNA: TGTGCCAGCAACCTACGAGGGGATCCCAAAAGTGAGACCCAGTACTTC. Translating gives CASNLRGDPKSETQYF.

In this sample, this clonotype turned up a few times. V and J are TRBV2 and TRBJ1-1; TRBD1 matches at 8 bases. V gave up 4 bases and J gave up 4 bases; unmatched junction bases: 8. CDR1 is SNHLY and CDR2 is FYNNEI in the germline V gene. CDR3 size: 15 residues. This CDR3 reads CASSGPGGWGTEAFF. The CDR3 bases are TGTGCCAGCAGTGGTCCAGGGGGCTGGGGCACTGAAGCTTTCTTT.

A few counts support this clonotype. V gene TRBV20-1 combines with J gene TRBJ2-7, with a tentative D call TRBD2 (5 bases). V lost 1 base and J 5 bases, leaving 12 bases between the germline ends. CDR1 and CDR2 from the germline V gene are DFQATT and SNEGSKA (reference sequence). This CDR3 is built from 13 residues. The CDR3, as DNA: TGCAGTGCTAGAGGTTCGGGAATCAACGAGCAGTACTTC. Translation gives CSARGSGINEQYF.

This clonotype has only a few counts. CDR3: CASMGDGDSPLHF. The DNA for the CDR3 is TGTGCCAGCATGGGGGACGGGGATTCACCCCTCCACTTT. The chain combines TRBV6-5 with TRBJ1-6, with D perhaps TRBD1 (5 bases). Trimming cost V 7 bases and J 8 bases, with 12 bases left between them. CDR3 size: 13 residues. CDR1 and CDR2 (germline): MNHEY, SVGAGI.

The J gene is TRBJ1-2, the V gene TRBV25-1; TRBD1 matches at 7 bases. Germline values: CDR1 MGHDK, CDR2 SYGVNS. This CDR3 has 14 amino acids. With V trimmed by 11 bases and J by 6 bases, 15 bases remained unmatched. CDR3 amino acids: CAWSVRSQGDGYTF. CDR3 sequence (DNA): TGTGCCTGGAGTGTAAGGAGCCAGGGGGATGGCTACACCTTC.

J is TRBJ1-3 and V is TRBV9, with D uncertain. Trimming took 4 bases from V and 4 from J, leaving 12 bases between them. Per the germline V gene, CDR1 is SGDLS and CDR2 is YYNGEE. The CDR3 has 14 amino acids. The CDR3 nucleotides read TGTGCCAGCAGCTACGGGCAGTTGGGAAACACCATATATTTT. Protein product: CASSYGQLGNTIYF. Using reference TRBV9 and TRBJ1-3 for the parts outside the CDR3, the full variable domain is DSGVTQTPKHLITATGQRVTLRCSPRSGDLSVYWYQQSLDQGLQFLIQYYNGEERAKGNILERFSAQQFPDLHSELNLSSLELGDSALYFCASSYGQLGNTIYFGEGSWLTVV.

This clonotype was counted at least ten times. V is TRBV6-6 and J is TRBJ2-6; maybe TRBD1 (5 bases). CDR3 length equals 15 residues. Trimming took 4 bases from V and 0 from J, leaving 7 bases between them. The germline V gene has CDR1 MNHNY and CDR2 SVGAGI (reference sequence). The CDR3 here is CASSSGISGANVLTF. CDR3 bases: TGTGCCAGCAGTTCAGGGATCTCTGGGGCCAACGTCCTGACTTTC.

This chain joins TRBV19 and TRBJ2-2, with 10 bases identical to TRBD2. Germline V gives CDR1 LNHDA, CDR2 SQIVND (reference sequence). With 6 bases clipped from V and 4 bases from J, the junction kept 8 bases outside the gene matches. CDR3 length: 16 amino acids. CDR3 in DNA: TGTGCCAGTAGCAAGAGCGGGAGGGCCAGCACCGGGGAGCTGTTTTTT. Its translation: CASSKSGRASTGELFF. Variable domain in full (rest from reference TRBV19 and TRBJ2-2): DGGITQSPKYLFRKEGQNVTLSCEQNLNHDAMYWYRQDPGQGLRLIYYSQIVNDFQKGDIAEGYSVSREKKESFPLTVTSAQKNPTAFYLCASSKSGRASTGELFFGEGSRLTVL.

V usage is TRBV29-1 and J usage is TRBJ2-7; 11 bases line up with TRBD1. This CDR3 comprises 12 residues. V lost 8 bases, J lost 6 bases, and 6 bases stayed unmatched. Germline V lookup: CDR1 SQVTM, CDR2 ANQGSEA. CDR3 in DNA: TGCAGCTCGGACAGGGGGCTCCCCGAGCAGTACTTC. Protein product: CSSDRGLPEQYF.

Worth noting for this clonotype: The junction departs from the called germline gene at one end, perhaps through a read error. The V gene is TRBV24-1, the J gene TRBJ1-5; 8 bases match TRBD1. Germline-derived CDR1 and CDR2 are KGHDR and SFDVKD. This CDR3 has 15 residues. In nucleotides, the CDR3 is TGTGCCAGCAGTTCTCCAACAGGGGGTAGTCAGCCCCAGCATTTT. Translated: CASSSPTGGSQPQHF.

V gene TRBV20-1 combines with J gene TRBJ2-5, with 8 bases identical to TRBD2. The CDR3 runs to 16 residues. Trimming at V came to 0 bases and at J to 7 bases, leaving 13 bases not matched to a gene. Per germline, CDR1 DFQATT and CDR2 SNEGSKA (reference sequence). In DNA, the CDR3 is TGCAGTGCTAGAGAAACTAGCGGTGGTAGCTTAGGGACCCAGTACTTC. This gives the protein CSARETSGGSLGTQYF.

This chain uses TRBV19 with TRBJ1-1, with 12 bases identical to TRBD1. There are 20 residues in the CDR3. Germline V lookup: CDR1 LNHDA, CDR2 SQIVND (reference sequence). Trimming removed 4 bases from V and 0 bases from J; junction bases left unmatched: 15. CDR3 in amino acids: CASSTGQGALSIGMNTEAFF. The CDR3 coding sequence is TGTGCCAGTAGTACGGGACAGGGGGCGCTTAGTATTGGCATGAACACTGAAGCTTTCTTT.

CDR3 sequence: CSARARQRIQETQYF. In DNA, the CDR3 is TGCAGTGCTAGAGCGAGACAGAGAATACAAGAGACCCAGTACTTC. This chain uses TRBV20-1 with TRBJ2-5, with D perhaps matching TRBD1 (5 bases). Germline V gene sequence: CDR1 DFQATT, CDR2 SNEGSKA (reference sequence). This CDR3 has 15 residues. Trimming shortened V by 1 base and J by 2 bases, and 14 bases separated the two germline ends.

The V gene is TRBV7-8, the J gene TRBJ2-3; a possible D gene is TRBD2 (6 bases). The V end was cut by 2 bases, the J end by 0 bases, with 9 bases between. CDR1 is SGHVS and CDR2 is FQNEAQ in the germline V gene. The length of the CDR3 is 15 residues. CDR3 DNA sequence: TGTGCCAGCAGCTTACGGGACTCGAGCACAGATACGCAGTATTTT. The encoded protein is CASSLRDSSTDTQYF.

This clonotype was observed a handful of times. The V and J genes are TRBV6-5 and TRBJ1-4, with 7 bases fitting TRBD1. This CDR3 has 14 residues. Germline V gene lookup returns CDR1 MNHEY and CDR2 SVGAGI. Trimming removed 6 bases from V and 4 bases from J; junction bases left unmatched: 5. In DNA form, the CDR3 reads TGTGCCAGCAGGAGACAGGGACTTAATGAAAAACTGTTTTTT. This codes for CASRRQGLNEKLFF.

This clonotype was seen a few times. Mismatch with germline at one junction end may stem from a read error. V and J are TRBV7-9 and TRBJ2-7, with TRBD1 as a possible D gene (6 bases). This CDR3 has 13 residues. Germline V gene sequence: CDR1 SEHNR, CDR2 FQNEAQ (reference sequence). This CDR3 is CASSLDSYYEQYF. CDR3 sequence (DNA): TGCGCCAGCAGCTTGGACAGTTACTACGAGCAGTACTTC. Combining the CDR3 with reference TRBV7-9 and TRBJ2-7 gives the whole variable domain DTGVSQNPRHKITKRGQNVTFRCDPISEHNRLYWYRQTLGQGPEFLTYFQNEAQLEKSRLLSDRFSAERPKGSFSTLEIQRTEQGDSAMYLCASSLDSYYEQYFGPGTRLTVT.